This T cell receptor beta chain was captured by sequencing in a study of long-term antiretroviral therapy in people with HIV. General observations from the study: Documentation of ART adherence, viral resistance or therapy changes was absent. It was observed that HIV repertoires exhibited narrower CDR3 length ranges than controls.

The germline CDR1 and CDR2 sequences are SGHAT and FQNNGV. Trimming took off 1 base at V and 7 bases at J, with 11 bases between the two ends. The CDR3 sequence is 14 residues long. Points on this clone: No antigen is known for it.

Assay version v3.0 of immunoSEQ was used, and it was run at survey level. Assay: immunoSEQ multiplex PCR; the TCRdb copy retains only in-frame clones and omits some. The sample consists of over 30,000 clones, roughly four fifths of them appearing once. Every participant gave one or more pre-ART and two or more post-ART PBMC samples. DNA was extracted from roughly 1-10 million thawed cryopreserved PBMC. The gene calls are TRBV11-2 and TRBJ2-1, with D perhaps matching TRBD2 (5 bases). The source was unsorted PBMCs, collected 1 year after starting antiretroviral therapy. This TCR derives from a man younger than 35 with HIV. The DNA for the CDR3 is TGTGCCAGCAGCTTAGGTTTACTAGGAAATGAGCAGTTCTTC. The encoded protein is CASSLGLLGNEQFF.